In its sample, the clone carrying this T cell receptor (beta chain) was seen a few times. During construction of the library, unique molecular identifiers were attached to individual cDNA molecules for quantitative, reproducible TCR counting. MiXCR was run by TCRdb on the RACE reads, yielding one entry per CDR3 protein. This table holds roughly 100,000 distinct CDR3 sequences, around 34% found once. The data were obtained in a study of human T cells and chemical hapten exposure. Study-wide context: TCR yield per sample varied, mainly due to pooled library volumes.

The germline gives CDR1 LGHDT, CDR2 YNNKEL (reference sequence). The length of the CDR3 is 15 residues. Deletions cut 1 base from V and 7 bases from J, with 16 bases between. Sample time point: patch test 3, about 24 weeks after DPC sensitization. Documented treatment: therapeutic diphenylcyclopropenone sensitization with weekly scalp DPC. The genes are TRBV3-1 and TRBJ2-5; the D call may be TRBD1 or TRBD2 (5 bases each). The receptor comes from a man between 40 and 49 years old with alopecia areata. Some clones in this sample may be carry-over from other donors' samples. The source was whole blood, collected in connection with sensitization to the hapten diphenylcyclopropenone (DPC). The CDR3 region has the DNA TGTGCCAGCAGCCAAGGGGGGACCGTACTGGGGACCCAGTACTTC. As protein: CASSQGGTVLGTQYF.